This entry lists 17 T cell receptor beta chains sequenced from one sample in a study of T cell repertoires in cytomegalovirus infection. One entry per CDR3 protein, called by TCRdb with MiXCR from the reads. Seen here are approximately 500,000 distinct CDR3 sequences, approximately 16% observed once, and the top ten hold roughly a quarter. The sequenced sample consisted of CD8+ T cells from PBMCs. The receptors shown here come from a human donor in good health (CMV status not recorded). Some clones in this sample may be carry-over from other donors' samples.

To note about this clonotype: Just one base apart from a much larger clone, this may be a read error. The chain is built from TRBV2 and TRBJ2-7; D unresolved. Trimming took off 6 bases at V and 3 bases at J, with 12 bases between the two ends. CDR1 SNHLY and CDR2 FYNNEI come from the germline V gene. This CDR3 comprises 13 residues. This CDR3 is CASSSERCYEQYF. Here the CDR3 DNA reads TGTGCCAGCAGCTCTGAACGGTGCTACGAGCAGTACTTC.

This chain connects TRBV29-1 to TRBJ2-2, with D hard to call. The CDR3 loop spans 13 amino acids. Germline V gene data show CDR1 as SQVTM and CDR2 as ANQGSEA. V gave up 4 bases and J gave up 3 bases, with 9 bases separating them. The CDR3 DNA reads TGCAGCGTTGGGCCCGGCGACACCGGGGAGCTGTTTTTT. This sequence encodes CSVGPGDTGELFF.

There are a few counts of this clonotype. This CDR3 is CASSEKISSISYNEQFF. The CDR3, as DNA: TGTGCCAGCAGTGAAAAAATCTCTTCCATCTCCTACAATGAGCAGTTCTTC. The genes are TRBV2 and TRBJ2-1; no firm D call. Germline V CDR1 and CDR2: SNHLY, FYNNEI. The V gene lost 2 bases and the J gene lost 0 bases, with 14 bases spanning the gap. The CDR3 consists of 17 residues.

This clonotype was detected ten times or more. The rearrangement links TRBV7-8 to TRBJ1-5, with a weak D call TRBD1 (5 bases). V was shortened by 5 bases and J by 4 bases, with 15 bases between the two germline ends. Germline CDR1 is SGHVS and CDR2 is FQNEAQ. The CDR3 totals 15 residues. CDR3 DNA sequence: TGTGCCAGCAGCCCGAGGAGACAGAGTAATCAGCCCCAGCATTTT. As protein: CASSPRRQSNQPQHF.

There are many counts of this clonotype. The genes are TRBV6-1 and TRBJ2-1; the D is unclear. Germline lookup yields CDR1 MNHNS and CDR2 SASEGT. V lost 6 bases, J lost 0 bases, and 12 bases lay in between. This CDR3 region has 15 residues. The CDR3 reads CASRLNPSSYNEQFF. The CDR3 DNA reads TGTGCCAGCAGGCTAAATCCAAGCTCCTACAATGAGCAGTTCTTC.

This clonotype was counted ten times or more. The V and J genes are TRBV28 and TRBJ2-7; 11 bases map to TRBD2. This CDR3 has 17 residues. Germline CDR1 is MDHEN and CDR2 is SYDVKM. J gave up 0 bases and V 5 bases, and 9 bases lay outside the gene matches. This CDR3 is CASSPTRTSGYSYEQYF. DNA of the CDR3: TGTGCCAGCAGTCCCACCCGGACTAGCGGGTACTCCTACGAGCAGTACTTC.

Comment on this clonotype: This sequence may be a read error, since a much larger clone differs from it by one base. The conserved final phenylalanine or tryptophan is absent from the CDR3, which likely points to a read error. The gene calls are TRBV6-1 and TRBJ2-1; tentative D call: TRBD2 (6 bases). Germline values: CDR1 MNHNS, CDR2 SASEGT. The CDR3 totals 15 residues. V was pared by 4 bases and J by 2 bases, with 12 bases between. The CDR3 spells CASSGTPGAYNEQFL. For the CDR3, the DNA is TGTGCCAGCAGTGGGACCCCGGGGGCCTACAATGAGCAGTTCTTA.

V and J are TRBV19 and TRBJ2-3; 8 nucleotides align to TRBD2. This CDR3 contains 15 residues. CDR1 LNHDA and CDR2 SQIVND come from the germline V gene (reference sequence). Germline trimming cut 3 bases from V and 2 bases from J; bases unmatched to any gene: 4. CDR3 loop: CASSITSGHTDTQYF. Written as DNA, the CDR3 is TGTGCCAGTAGTATCACTAGCGGCCACACAGATACGCAGTATTTT.

The V and J genes are TRBV4-1 and TRBJ1-2; 7 bases fit TRBD1. The CDR3 is 15 residues long. Germline loops: CDR1 MGHRA, CDR2 YSYEKL. Losses at the gene ends were 6 bases for V and 5 bases for J; bases not matched to a gene: 12. As DNA, the CDR3 is TGCGCCAGCAGTGATGACAGGGAGGTAAAGTATGGCTACACCTTC. This encodes CASSDDREVKYGYTF.

In its sample, this clonotype was seen many times. This chain links TRBV5-4 with TRBJ2-7, with D unresolved. Germline CDR1 SGHNT, CDR2 YYREEE (reference sequence). V lost 3 bases to trimming and J lost 0 bases, with 10 bases between them. The CDR3 is 14 amino acids. The CDR3 sequence is CASSSPGDSYEQYF. In DNA, the CDR3 is TGTGCCAGCAGCTCCCCGGGCGACTCCTACGAGCAGTACTTC.

This clonotype was counted ten times or more. Germline is not matched at one junction end, which may reflect a read error. The V and J genes are TRBV7-9 and TRBJ1-2; D uncertain. From germline, CDR1 is SEHNR and CDR2 FQNEAQ (reference sequence). CDR3 length: 13 amino acids. The CDR3 is CASSPSNPNGCAF. CDR3 nucleotide sequence: TGTGCCAGCAGCCCATCAAACCCCAATGGTTGCGCCTTC.

This clonotype has ten or more counts. The chain uses TRBV7-6 and TRBJ2-5, with TRBD2 identical over 8 bases. V was pared by 5 bases and J by 5 bases, with 16 bases of the junction left unmatched. The CDR3 is 17 amino acids. The V gene's germline CDR1 is SGHVS and CDR2 FNYEAQ. CDR3 DNA sequence: TGTGCCAGCAGCCTCCTGATCGGGGGGGCCCCCCGGGAGACCCAGTACTTC. As protein: CASSLLIGGAPRETQYF.

Ten or more counts support this clonotype. The chain uses TRBV2 and TRBJ1-2, with D hard to call. V lost 9 bases, J lost 6 bases, and 14 bases lay in between. Germline CDR1 and CDR2: SNHLY and FYNNEI. The CDR3 is made up of 12 amino acids. CDR3 sequence (DNA): TGTGCCAGTCCAGGTGGGAGACATGGCTACACCTTC. This codes for CASPGGRHGYTF.

The chain joins TRBV9 to TRBJ2-3; D is ambiguous. Germline CDR1 and CDR2: SGDLS and YYNGEE. Trimming shortened V by 0 bases and J by 4 bases, and 3 bases separated the two germline ends. The CDR3 runs 12 residues. The CDR3 nucleotides read TGTGCCAGCAGCGTAGTGTCAGATACGCAGTATTTT. It specifies CASSVVSDTQYF.

This clonotype was counted ten times or more. The CDR3 loop reads CSGRSGDTGELFF. CDR3 in DNA: TGCAGCGGGAGGAGCGGAGACACCGGGGAGCTGTTTTTT. The rearrangement uses TRBV29-1 and TRBJ2-2; tentatively, D is TRBD2 (5 bases). Germline V gene sequence: CDR1 SQVTM, CDR2 ANQGSEA. This CDR3 contains 13 residues. Trimming took 7 bases from V and 3 from J, leaving 12 bases between them.

The chain recombines TRBV28 with TRBJ2-7; D might be TRBD2 (6 bases). The CDR3 spans 13 residues. Trimming left V 2 bases short and J 6 bases short, with 11 bases between. CDR1 is MDHEN and CDR2 is SYDVKM in the germline V gene. The CDR3 DNA is TGTGCCAGCAGTTTAGCACGGAGGGCCGAGCAGTACTTC. This codes for CASSLARRAEQYF. Filled out from reference TRBV28 and TRBJ2-7, the complete variable domain reads DVKVTQSSRYLVKRTGEKVFLECVQDMDHENMFWYRQDPGLGLRLIYFSYDVKMKEKGDIPEGYSVSREKKERFSLILESASTNQTSMYLCASSLARRAEQYFGPGTRLTVT.

The chain couples TRBV27 to TRBJ1-6, with 9 bases lining up with TRBD1. With V trimmed by 2 bases and J by 10 bases, 3 bases remained unmatched. CDR1 MNHEY and CDR2 SMNVEV come from the germline V gene (reference sequence). The CDR3 is 14 residues long. CDR3 sequence (DNA): TGTGCCAGCAGTTTAGGGGGACAGGGATCACCCCTCCACTTT. Translated: CASSLGGQGSPLHF.